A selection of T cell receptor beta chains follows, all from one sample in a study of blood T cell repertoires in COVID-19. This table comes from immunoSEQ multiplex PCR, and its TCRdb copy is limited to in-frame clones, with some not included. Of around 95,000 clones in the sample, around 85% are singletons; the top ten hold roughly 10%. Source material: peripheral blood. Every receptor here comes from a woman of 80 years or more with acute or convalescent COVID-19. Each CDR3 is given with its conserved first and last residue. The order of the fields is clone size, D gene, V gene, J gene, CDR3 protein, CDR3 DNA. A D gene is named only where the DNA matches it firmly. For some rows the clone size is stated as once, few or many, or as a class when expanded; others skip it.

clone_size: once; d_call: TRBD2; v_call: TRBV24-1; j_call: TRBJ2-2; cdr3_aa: CATSDFQLALGGELFF; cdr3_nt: TGTGCCACCAGTGATTTTCAACTAGCGTTGGGCGGGGAGCTGTTTTTT
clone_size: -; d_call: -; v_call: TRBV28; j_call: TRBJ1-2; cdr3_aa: CASSLEVVAYGYTF; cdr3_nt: TGTGCCAGCAGTTTAGAGGTCGTCGCCTATGGCTACACCTTC
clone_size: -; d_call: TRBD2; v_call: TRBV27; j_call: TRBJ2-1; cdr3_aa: CASSLLGGGLSNEQFF; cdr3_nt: TGTGCCAGCAGTTTATTGGGCGGGGGTTTATCAAATGAGCAGTTCTTC
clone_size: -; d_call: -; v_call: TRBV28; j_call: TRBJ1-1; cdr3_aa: CASRPTRGGLGTEAFF; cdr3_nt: TGTGCCAGCAGGCCAACTAGGGGGGGGCTAGGAACTGAAGCTTTCTTT
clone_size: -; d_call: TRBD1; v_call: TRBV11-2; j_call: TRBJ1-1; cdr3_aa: CASSTDRGDTEAFF; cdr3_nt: TGTGCCAGCAGCACCGACAGGGGAGACACTGAAGCTTTCTTT
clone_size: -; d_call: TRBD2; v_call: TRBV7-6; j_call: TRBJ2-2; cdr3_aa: CASSSTSGTMNTGELFF; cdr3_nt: TGTGCCAGCAGCTCGACTAGCGGGACCATGAACACCGGGGAGCTGTTTTTT
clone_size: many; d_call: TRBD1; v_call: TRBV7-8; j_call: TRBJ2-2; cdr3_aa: CASSRRGQGNTGELFF; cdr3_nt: TGTGCCAGCAGTCGACGAGGACAGGGGAACACCGGGGAGCTGTTTTTT
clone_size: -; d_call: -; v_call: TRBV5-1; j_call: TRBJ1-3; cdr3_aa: CASSSGLRGNTIYF; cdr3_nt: TGCGCCAGCAGCTCGGGACTGAGGGGAAACACCATATATTTT
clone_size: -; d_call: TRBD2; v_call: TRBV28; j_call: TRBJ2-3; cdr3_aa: CASTNPTSGADTQYF; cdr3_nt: TGTGCCAGCACCAATCCGACTAGCGGGGCAGATACGCAGTATTTT
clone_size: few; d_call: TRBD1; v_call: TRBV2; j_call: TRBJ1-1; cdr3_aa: CASSVGRGRTEAFF; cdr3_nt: TGTGCCAGCAGTGTAGGCAGGGGGCGTACTGAAGCTTTCTTT
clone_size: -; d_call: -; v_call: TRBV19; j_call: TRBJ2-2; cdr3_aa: CASSSLTGIGGSQLFF; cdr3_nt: TGTGCCAGTAGTAGCTTGACAGGGATAGGGGGGAGCCAGCTGTTTTTT
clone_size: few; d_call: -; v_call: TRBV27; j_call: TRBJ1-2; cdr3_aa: CASSPDPLGRNYGYTF; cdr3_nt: TGTGCCAGCAGCCCCGACCCCCTGGGGCGTAACTATGGCTACACCTTC
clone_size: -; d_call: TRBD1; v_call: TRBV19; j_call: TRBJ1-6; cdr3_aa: CASKDDRGDNSPLHF; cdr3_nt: TGTGCCAGTAAGGATGACAGGGGAGATAATTCACCCCTCCACTTT
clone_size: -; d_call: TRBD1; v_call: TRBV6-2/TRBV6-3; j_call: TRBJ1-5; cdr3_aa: CASSLSSTGGVGQPQHF; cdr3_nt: TGTGCCAGCAGCCTCTCCTCGACAGGGGGCGTGGGTCAGCCCCAGCATTTT
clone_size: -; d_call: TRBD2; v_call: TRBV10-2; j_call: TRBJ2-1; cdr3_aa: CASRAPSGPPGESEQFF; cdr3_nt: TGCGCCAGCCGAGCCCCTAGCGGCCCACCCGGGGAGAGTGAGCAGTTCTTC
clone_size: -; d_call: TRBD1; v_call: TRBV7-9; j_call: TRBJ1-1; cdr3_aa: CASSSQGYTEAFF; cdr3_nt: TGTGCCAGCAGCTCACAGGGGTACACTGAAGCTTTCTTT
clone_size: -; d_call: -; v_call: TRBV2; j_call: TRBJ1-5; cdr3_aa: CASSERFGRGGNQPQHF; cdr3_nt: TGTGCCAGCAGTGAAAGGTTTGGCAGGGGAGGCAATCAGCCCCAGCATTTT
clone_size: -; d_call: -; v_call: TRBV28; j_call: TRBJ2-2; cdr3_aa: CASRSDRNTGELFF; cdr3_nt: TGTGCCAGCAGATCAGACAGGAACACCGGGGAGCTGTTTTTT
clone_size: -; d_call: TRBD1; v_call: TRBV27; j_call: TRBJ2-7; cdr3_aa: CASGSPTGERQYF; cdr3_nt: TGTGCCAGCGGCAGCCCCACAGGGGAACGGCAGTACTTC
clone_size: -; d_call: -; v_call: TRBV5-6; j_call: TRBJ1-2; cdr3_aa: CASSLESSNYGYTF; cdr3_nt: TGTGCCAGCAGCTTGGAGAGCTCTAACTATGGCTACACCTTC
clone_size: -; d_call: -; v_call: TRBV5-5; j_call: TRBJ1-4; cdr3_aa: CASSYSVQGSEKLFF; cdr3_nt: TGTGCCAGCAGCTACAGCGTCCAGGGAAGTGAAAAACTGTTTTTT
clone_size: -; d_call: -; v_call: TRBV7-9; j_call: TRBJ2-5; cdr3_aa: CASSPNTGNQETQYF; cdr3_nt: TGTGCCAGCAGCCCCAACACAGGGAACCAAGAGACCCAGTACTTC
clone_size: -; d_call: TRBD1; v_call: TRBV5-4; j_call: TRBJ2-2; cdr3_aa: CASSGTGGQGELFF; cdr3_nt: TGTGCCAGCAGCGGGACAGGGGGTCAAGGGGAGCTGTTTTTT
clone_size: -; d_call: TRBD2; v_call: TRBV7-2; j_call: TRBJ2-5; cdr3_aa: CASARVAGGQETQYF; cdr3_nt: TGTGCCAGCGCGCGGGTAGCGGGGGGCCAAGAGACCCAGTACTTC
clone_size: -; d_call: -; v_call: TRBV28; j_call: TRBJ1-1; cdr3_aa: CASSPLRGRDTEAFF; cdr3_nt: TGTGCCAGCAGTCCACTCCGCGGCCGGGACACTGAAGCTTTCTTT
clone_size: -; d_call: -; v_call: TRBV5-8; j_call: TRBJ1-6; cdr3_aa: CASSYTHGGRSSYNSPLHF; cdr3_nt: TGTGCCAGCAGCTACACTCACGGCGGAAGGAGCTCCTATAATTCACCCCTCCACTTT
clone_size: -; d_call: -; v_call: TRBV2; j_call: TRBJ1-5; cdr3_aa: CASSERTASYSNQPQHF; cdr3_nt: TGTGCCAGCAGTGAACGGACAGCCAGTTATAGCAATCAGCCCCAGCATTTT
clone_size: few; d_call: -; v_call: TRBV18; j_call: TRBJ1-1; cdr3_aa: CASSPDRGRTEAFF; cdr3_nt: TGTGCCAGCTCACCAGACAGAGGGAGGACTGAAGCTTTCTTT
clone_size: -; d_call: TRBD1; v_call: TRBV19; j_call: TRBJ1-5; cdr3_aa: CASSDRTGVYSNQPQHF; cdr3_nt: TGTGCCAGTAGCGATAGGACAGGGGTCTATAGCAATCAGCCCCAGCATTTT
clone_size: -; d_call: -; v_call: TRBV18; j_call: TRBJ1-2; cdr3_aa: CASSPVLQGNYGYTF; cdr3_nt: TGTGCCAGCTCACCGGTGCTACAGGGAAACTATGGCTACACCTTC
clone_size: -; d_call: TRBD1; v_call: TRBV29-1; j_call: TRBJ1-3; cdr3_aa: CSVEGNRGGNTIYF; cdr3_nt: TGCAGCGTTGAGGGGAACAGGGGGGGAAACACCATATATTTT
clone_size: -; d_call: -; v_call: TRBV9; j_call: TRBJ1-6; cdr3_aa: CASSEGSDWRNNSPLHF; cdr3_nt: TGTGCCAGCAGCGAGGGATCGGACTGGAGAAATAATTCACCCCTCCACTTT
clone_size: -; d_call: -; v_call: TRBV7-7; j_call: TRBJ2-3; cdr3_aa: CASSLGGDTDTQYF; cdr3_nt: TGTGCCAGCAGCTTAGGGGGGGACACAGATACGCAGTATTTT
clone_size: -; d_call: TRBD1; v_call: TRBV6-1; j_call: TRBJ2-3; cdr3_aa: CASSEDRDRGTDTQYF; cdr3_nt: TGTGCCAGCAGTGAAGACCGGGACAGGGGCACAGATACGCAGTATTTT
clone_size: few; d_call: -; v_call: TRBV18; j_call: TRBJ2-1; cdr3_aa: CASSPRGYEQFF; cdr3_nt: TGTGCCAGCTCACCAAGAGGGTATGAGCAGTTCTTC
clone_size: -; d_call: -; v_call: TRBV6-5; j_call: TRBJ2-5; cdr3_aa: CASKRGMYQETQYF; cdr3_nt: TGTGCCAGCAAACGCGGGATGTACCAAGAGACCCAGTACTTC
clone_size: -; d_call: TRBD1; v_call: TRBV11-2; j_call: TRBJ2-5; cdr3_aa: CASRHRRDRGKETQYF; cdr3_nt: TGTGCCAGCAGACACCGCCGGGACAGGGGAAAAGAGACCCAGTACTTC
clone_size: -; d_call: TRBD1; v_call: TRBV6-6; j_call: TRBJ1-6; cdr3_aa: CASSQGQGSSYNSPLHF; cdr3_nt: TGTGCCAGCAGTCAGGGACAGGGGAGCTCCTATAATTCACCCCTCCACTTT
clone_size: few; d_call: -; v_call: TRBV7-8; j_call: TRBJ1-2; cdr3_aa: CASSLALSYGYTF; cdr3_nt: TGTGCCAGCAGCTTAGCGCTTAGCTATGGCTACACCTTC
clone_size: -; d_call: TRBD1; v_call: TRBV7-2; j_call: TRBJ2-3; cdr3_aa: CASSSGQARDTQYF; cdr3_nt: TGTGCCAGCAGCTCGGGACAGGCACGGGATACGCAGTATTTT
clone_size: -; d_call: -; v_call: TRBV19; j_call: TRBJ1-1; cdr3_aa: CASSIRENTEAFF; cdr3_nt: TGTGCCAGTAGTATTCGGGAGAACACTGAAGCTTTCTTT
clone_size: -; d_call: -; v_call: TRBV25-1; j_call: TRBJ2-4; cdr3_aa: CASSEGAPLAKNIQYF; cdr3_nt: TGTGCCAGCAGTGAAGGGGCACCTCTAGCCAAAAACATTCAGTACTTC
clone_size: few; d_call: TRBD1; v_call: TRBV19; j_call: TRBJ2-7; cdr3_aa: CASSITTGAYEQYF; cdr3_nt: TGTGCCAGTAGTATAACGACAGGGGCCTACGAGCAGTACTTC
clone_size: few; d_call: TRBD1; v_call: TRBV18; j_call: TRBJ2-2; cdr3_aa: CASSPRTGPAGELFF; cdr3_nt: TGTGCCAGCTCACCCCGGACAGGGCCGGCCGGGGAGCTGTTTTTT
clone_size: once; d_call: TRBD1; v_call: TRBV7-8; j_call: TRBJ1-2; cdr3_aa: CASSLDRGGYTF; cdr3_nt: TGTGCCAGCAGCTTAGACAGGGGCGGCTACACCTTC
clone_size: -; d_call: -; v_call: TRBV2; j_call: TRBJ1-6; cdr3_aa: CASSARQASLRNSPLHF; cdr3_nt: TGTGCCAGCAGTGCTCGCCAGGCCAGTCTAAGGAATTCACCCCTCCACTTT
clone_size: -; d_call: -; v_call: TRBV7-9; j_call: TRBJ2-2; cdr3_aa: CASSPSEGTGELFF; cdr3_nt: TGTGCCAGCAGCCCCTCAGAGGGCACCGGGGAGCTGTTTTTT
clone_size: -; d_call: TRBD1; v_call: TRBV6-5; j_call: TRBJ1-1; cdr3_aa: CASTLTPGGGTEAFF; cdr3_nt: TGTGCCAGCACCCTGACCCCAGGGGGCGGCACTGAAGCTTTCTTT
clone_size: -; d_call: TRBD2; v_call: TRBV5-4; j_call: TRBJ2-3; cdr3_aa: CASSIPGLAGVITDTQYF; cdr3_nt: TGTGCCAGCAGCATACCGGGACTAGCGGGGGTTATCACAGATACGCAGTATTTT